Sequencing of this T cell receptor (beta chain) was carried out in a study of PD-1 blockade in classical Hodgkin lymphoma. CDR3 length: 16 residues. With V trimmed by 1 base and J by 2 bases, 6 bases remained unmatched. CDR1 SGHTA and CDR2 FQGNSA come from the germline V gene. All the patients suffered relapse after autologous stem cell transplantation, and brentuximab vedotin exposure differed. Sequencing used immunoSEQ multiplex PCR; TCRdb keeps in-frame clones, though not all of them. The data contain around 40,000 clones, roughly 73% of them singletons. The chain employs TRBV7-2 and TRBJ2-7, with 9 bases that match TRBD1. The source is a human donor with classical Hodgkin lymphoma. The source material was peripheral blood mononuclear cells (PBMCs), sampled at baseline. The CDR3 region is CASSLGHRGQTYEQYF. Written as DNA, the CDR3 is TGTGCCAGCAGCTTAGGGCACAGGGGGCAAACCTACGAGCAGTACTTC. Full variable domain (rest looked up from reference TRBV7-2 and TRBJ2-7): GAGVSQSPSNKVTEKGKDVELRCDPISGHTALYWYRQSLGQGLEFLIYFQGNSAPDKSGLPSDRFSAERTGGSVSTLTIQRTQQEDSAVYLCASSLGHRGQTYEQYFGPGTRLTVT.